This T cell receptor (beta chain) comes out of a study of vaccination and CD4 T cells after COVID-19. For the study at large: Convalescents were six males and four females, two of them Hispanic.

CDR1 is SGHNT and CDR2 is YYREEE in the germline V gene (reference sequence). V lost 5 bases to trimming and J lost 7 bases, with 13 bases between them. CDR3 size: 13 residues. The Oncomine TCR Beta short-read assay was applied to DNA of cultured CD4+ T cells. Genomic DNA was isolated from CD4+ T cells that had been cultured. TCRdb recomputed calls from the PCR reads with MiXCR, one row per CDR3 protein. The table has about 11,000 distinct CDR3 sequences, less than 75% seen once. Treatment: roughly ten-day PBMC culture with coronavirus spike peptide pools or control peptides (ViraFEST assay). Researchers reported culturing about 2 million PBMCs per well with approximately 9.3 IU/ml IL-2 and 8 to 10 ug/ml peptide pools. Negative selection isolated the CD4+ T cells once the cells had been cultured for around 11 days. About this clonotype itself: Its target is not known.

The source was CD4+ T cells from blood, cultured in vitro, collected before SARS-CoV-2 vaccination. The V call is TRBV5-4, the J call TRBJ2-1; a weak D match, TRBD1 (5 bases). This receptor was identified in a human donor who had recovered from COVID-19. The CDR3 DNA reads TGTGCCAGCAGTCCCCAGGGCACAAATGAGCAGTTCTTC. Its translation: CASSPQGTNEQFF. The full variable domain, in which reference TRBV5-4 and TRBJ2-1 provide the parts outside the CDR3, is ETGVTQSPTHLIKTRGQQVTLRCSSQSGHNTVSWYQQALGQGPQFIFQYYREEENGRGNFPPRFSGLQFPNYSSELNVNALELDDSALYLCASSPQGTNEQFFGPGTRLTVL.